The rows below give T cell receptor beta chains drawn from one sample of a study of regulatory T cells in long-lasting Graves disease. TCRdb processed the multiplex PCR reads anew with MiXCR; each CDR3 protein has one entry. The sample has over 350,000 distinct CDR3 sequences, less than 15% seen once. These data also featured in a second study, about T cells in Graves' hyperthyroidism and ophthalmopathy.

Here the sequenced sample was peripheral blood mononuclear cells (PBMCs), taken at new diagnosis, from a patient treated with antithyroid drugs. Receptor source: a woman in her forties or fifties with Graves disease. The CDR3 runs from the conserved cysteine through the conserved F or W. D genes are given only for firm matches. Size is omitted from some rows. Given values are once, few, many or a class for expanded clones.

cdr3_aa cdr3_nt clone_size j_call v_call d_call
CASRGGSTETQYF TGTGCCAGTCGGGGCGGGAGTACTGAGACCCAGTACTTC . TRBJ2-5 TRBV19 TRBD2
CASSLEGETGELFF TGTGCCAGCAGCTTAGAGGGGGAGACCGGGGAGCTGTTTTTT few TRBJ2-2 TRBV7-9 .
CASSKNHNSNQPQHF TGTGCCAGCAGCAAAAACCATAATAGCAATCAGCCCCAGCATTTT . TRBJ1-5 TRBV3-1 .
CASEYGERDTPSLETQYF TGTGCCAGCGAGTACGGTGAACGAGATACCCCTAGCTTGGAGACCCAGTACTTC . TRBJ2-5 TRBV6-2/TRBV6-3 .
CASSQESGGVGTQYF TGTGCCAGCAGCCAAGAATCCGGGGGAGTCGGGACCCAGTACTTC many TRBJ2-5 TRBV3-1 .
CASSLFLGAEQYF TGTGCCAGCAGTTTATTTCTAGGGGCCGAGCAGTACTTC . TRBJ2-7 TRBV28 .
CASSSGTGAMNTEAFF TGCGCCAGCAGCTCCGGGACAGGGGCCATGAACACTGAAGCTTTCTTT many TRBJ1-1 TRBV5-1 TRBD1
CASSRRGGTSGTDTQYF TGTGCCAGCAGCCGCCGCGGGGGGACTAGCGGTACAGATACGCAGTATTTT many TRBJ2-3 TRBV7-9 TRBD2
CASSPPGLVGETQYF TGTGCCAGCAGCCCTCCAGGACTAGTTGGGGAGACCCAGTACTTC . TRBJ2-5 TRBV3-1 TRBD2
CASSGPLRPLEQYF TGTGCCAGCAGCGGCCCTCTCCGCCCACTCGAGCAGTACTTC . TRBJ2-7 TRBV9 .
CASSPPRGPEAFF TGTGCCAGCTCACCACCGAGGGGGCCTGAAGCTTTCTTT few TRBJ1-1 TRBV18 TRBD1
CASSPLTMDRRAFF TGTGCCAGCAGCCCACTTACTATGGACAGAAGAGCTTTCTTT many TRBJ1-1 TRBV11-2 .
CATSTGYSQETQYF TGTGCCACATCGACAGGGTATTCCCAAGAGACCCAGTACTTC few TRBJ2-5 TRBV6-1 TRBD1
CAISEVQGVYTEAFF TGTGCCATCAGTGAAGTTCAGGGGGTATACACTGAAGCTTTCTTT many TRBJ1-1 TRBV10-3 TRBD1
CASSYLTNTEAFF TGTGCCAGCAGTTACTTGACGAACACTGAAGCTTTCTTT few TRBJ1-1 TRBV6-5 .
CASSQSVNAANTGELFF TGTGCCAGCAGCCAATCGGTGAACGCCGCGAACACCGGGGAGCTGTTTTTT . TRBJ2-2 TRBV4-2 .
CASSQNPGTGGDTEAFF TGCGCCAGCAGTCAAAATCCCGGGACAGGGGGGGACACTGAAGCTTTCTTT few TRBJ1-1 TRBV5-1 TRBD1
CASSLGLASTDTQYF TGTGCCAGCAGCTTGGGGCTAGCGAGCACAGATACGCAGTATTTT many TRBJ2-3 TRBV12-3/TRBV12-4 .
CASSLALGTEAFF TGTGCCAGCAGTTTAGCGCTGGGGACTGAAGCTTTCTTT many TRBJ1-1 TRBV12-3/TRBV12-4 .
CASRSPGQGNPASYEQYF TGTGCCAGCAGATCACCGGGACAGGGGAATCCGGCCTCCTACGAGCAGTACTTC few TRBJ2-7 TRBV28 TRBD1